These 19 T cell receptor beta chains originate from one sample sequenced in a study of T cells in Graves' hyperthyroidism and ophthalmopathy. Amplification of TCR beta CDR3 regions was performed using RNA transcripts as template. The TCR CDR3 first-round RT-PCR relied on the HTBI primer set. One entry per CDR3 protein, called by TCRdb with MiXCR from the multiplex PCR reads. The table has about 280,000 distinct CDR3 sequences, under 30% seen once. Material for sequencing was blood. All receptors derive from a man aged 40-49 years with Graves' hyperthyroidism that later progressed to Graves' ophthalmopathy.

This clonotype has a count of ten or more. CDR3: CSGRAGGKETQYF. The DNA for the CDR3 is TGCAGCGGGAGGGCAGGGGGCAAAGAGACCCAGTACTTC. The chain combines TRBV29-1 with TRBJ2-5, with 8 nucleotides matching TRBD1. Trimming removed 7 bases from V and 3 bases from J; junction bases left unmatched: 7. Germline lookup yields CDR1 SQVTM and CDR2 ANQGSEA. This CDR3 has 13 amino acids.

The chain recombines TRBV6-5 with TRBJ2-7; D is perhaps TRBD1 (6 bases). The CDR3 spans 15 residues. Germline CDR1 reads MNHEY; CDR2 reads SVGAGI. The V gene lost 2 bases and the J gene lost 1 base, with 12 bases spanning the gap. For the CDR3, the DNA is TGTGCCAGCAGTTACCGGACAGCTTCTTCCTACGAGCAGTACTTC. Its translation: CASSYRTASSYEQYF.

This clonotype was picked up many times. J is TRBJ1-2 and V is TRBV6-1; TRBD1 is a possible D gene (5 bases). The CDR3 has 13 residues. The germline V and J ends were trimmed by 4 bases and 3 bases, with 9 bases remaining between them. Per the germline V gene, CDR1 is MNHNS and CDR2 is SASEGT. The CDR3 region is CASSGTRDYGYTF. The CDR3 bases are TGTGCCAGCAGTGGGACAAGAGACTATGGCTACACCTTC.

Many counts were recorded for this clonotype. This chain links TRBV28 with TRBJ2-2, with D maybe TRBD1 (5 bases). Germline loops: CDR1 MDHEN, CDR2 SYDVKM. The germline V and J ends were trimmed by 10 bases and 1 base, with 13 bases remaining between them. This CDR3 contains 14 residues. CDR3 in amino acids: CATPKDKNTGELFF. CDR3 DNA sequence: TGTGCCACCCCGAAGGACAAGAACACCGGGGAGCTGTTTTTT.

This clonotype was seen at least ten times. This sequence joins TRBV29-1 and TRBJ2-7, with TRBD2 matching over 7 bases. This CDR3 is built from 12 residues. V lost 6 bases and J lost 1; bases outside the gene matches: 3. The germline gives CDR1 SQVTM, CDR2 ANQGSEA. DNA of the CDR3: TGCAGCGTGGCGGGGGAGTCCTACGAGCAGTACTTC. It specifies CSVAGESYEQYF.

This clonotype was recorded at least ten times. The CDR3: CASSPRGYGYTF. DNA for the CDR3: TGTGCCAGCAGTCCTAGGGGCTATGGCTACACCTTC. V is TRBV12-3 or TRBV12-4 and J is TRBJ1-2; D is possibly TRBD1 (5 bases). The V gene lost 5 bases and the J gene lost 4 bases, with 8 bases spanning the gap. The CDR3 is 12 residues long.

There are many counts of this clonotype. This chain's CDR3 is CASSLRGLAPYEQYF. In nucleotides, the CDR3 is TGTGCCAGCAGTTTAAGGGGACTAGCGCCCTACGAGCAGTACTTC. This chain links TRBV27 with TRBJ2-7, with 10 bases matching TRBD2. The CDR3 is 15 amino acids. V dropped 2 bases and J dropped 2; count of bases not matched to a gene: 3. The germline gives CDR1 MNHEY, CDR2 SMNVEV (reference sequence).

This clonotype has a count of ten or more. The genes are TRBV6-4 and TRBJ2-3, with D perhaps TRBD1 or TRBD2 (5 bases each). The CDR3 is 15 amino acids. V gave up 3 bases and J gave up 4 bases, with 14 bases separating them. CDR1 MRHNA and CDR2 SNTAGT come from the germline V gene. DNA of the CDR3: TGTGCCAGCAGTGAGTCAGGGAGCCGCGCAGATACGCAGTATTTT. Protein sequence: CASSESGSRADTQYF.

This clonotype was counted many times. The chain recombines TRBV7-9 with TRBJ2-5, with 12 bases aligning to TRBD2. Unmatched junction bases numbered 4, after V lost 2 bases and J lost 3 bases. The CDR3 contains 16 residues. CDR1 and CDR2 (germline): SEHNR, FQNEAQ (reference sequence). For the CDR3, the DNA is TGTGCCAGCAGCTTAATGAGACTAGCGGGAGAAGAGACCCAGTACTTC. Translation: CASSLMRLAGEETQYF.

The sample holds many counts of this clonotype. J is TRBJ2-7 and V is TRBV6-5; TRBD1 agrees at 12 bases. Germline assignment: CDR1 MNHEY and CDR2 SVGAGI. The CDR3 is 14 amino acids. J was trimmed by 5 bases and V by 6 bases; bases with no gene match: 5. CDR3 sequence: CASRRDRGHDEQYF. The CDR3 bases are TGTGCCAGCAGGCGGGACAGGGGGCACGACGAGCAGTACTTC.

This clonotype was recorded many times. The V gene is TRBV6-1, the J gene TRBJ2-2, with no clear D. V gave up 7 bases and J gave up 2 bases, with 11 bases separating them. CDR1 and CDR2 from the germline V gene are MNHNS and SASEGT. The CDR3 has 14 amino acids. CDR3 amino acids: CASTGRVNTGELFF. CDR3 nucleotides: TGTGCCAGCACTGGTCGGGTAAACACCGGGGAGCTGTTTTTT.

The rearrangement links TRBV6-4 to TRBJ2-6, with D hard to call. The CDR3 is 15 residues long. The germline CDR1 and CDR2 sequences are MRHNA and SNTAGT. The ends were cut back, 2 bases at V and 0 bases at J, with 5 bases in the middle. In nucleotides, the CDR3 is TGTGCCAGCAGTGACGAGTACTCTGGGGCCAACGTCCTGACTTTC. Its translation is CASSDEYSGANVLTF.

This clonotype was recorded many times. The rearrangement joins TRBV20-1 to TRBJ2-5, with D possibly matching TRBD2 (6 bases). Germline assignment: CDR1 DFQATT and CDR2 SNEGSKA (reference sequence). This CDR3 is built from 15 residues. V gave up 0 bases and J gave up 4 bases, with 15 bases separating them. This CDR3 reads CSARDPRRGPETQYF. The DNA of the CDR3 is TGCAGTGCTAGAGACCCGAGGAGGGGACCAGAGACCCAGTACTTC.

On this clonotype: The junction does not match germline at one end; this may be a read error. The chain combines TRBV6-1 with TRBJ2-2; no clear D gene. The CDR3 has 14 amino acids. Per germline, CDR1 MNHNS and CDR2 SASEGT. CDR3 region: CVSSPPYDTGELFF. The DNA of the CDR3 is TGTGTCAGCAGTCCGCCCTACGACACCGGGGAGCTGTTTTTT.

This clonotype was observed many times. V and J are TRBV29-1 and TRBJ2-7, with TRBD1 matching 9 bases. V shed 3 bases, J shed 1 base, and the junction held 4 bases outside the gene matches. Germline CDR1 SQVTM, CDR2 ANQGSEA. This CDR3 is 14 amino acids long. CDR3 nucleotides: TGCAGCGTTGAGACAGGGGGGGGATCCTACGAGCAGTACTTC. This encodes CSVETGGGSYEQYF.

This clonotype was recorded at least ten times. J is TRBJ1-1 and V is TRBV2, with no clear D. The V gene lost 0 bases and the J gene lost 7 bases, with 9 bases spanning the gap. The germline CDR1 and CDR2 sequences are SNHLY and FYNNEI. The CDR3 covers 13 residues. The CDR3 protein is CASSEARGFEAFF. The CDR3 DNA reads as TGTGCCAGCAGTGAAGCGCGAGGTTTTGAAGCTTTCTTT. Full variable domain (rest looked up from reference TRBV2 and TRBJ1-1): EPEVTQTPSHQVTQMGQEVILRCVPISNHLYFYWYRQILGQKVEFLVSFYNNEISEKSEIFDDQFSVERPDGSNFTLKIRSTKLEDSAMYFCASSEARGFEAFFGQGTRLTVV.

This clonotype was counted many times. The chain is built from TRBV20-1 and TRBJ2-7, with 9 nucleotides matching TRBD1. The length of the CDR3 is 13 residues. The germline CDR1 and CDR2 sequences are DFQATT and SNEGSKA (reference sequence). The junction had 8 bases not matched to a gene; V was cut back by 7 bases and J by 4 bases. The CDR3 region has the DNA TGCAGTGTCAAAATACAGGGGGCTTACGAGCAGTACTTC. It is translated as CSVKIQGAYEQYF.

The CDR3 protein is CASSPGLDRETQYF. The CDR3 DNA reads TGTGCCAGCTCACCGGGTCTGGACCGGGAGACCCAGTACTTC. V usage is TRBV18 and J usage is TRBJ2-5; D gene uncertain. The V gene's germline CDR1 is KGHSH and CDR2 LQKENI. V gave up 3 bases and J gave up 5 bases, with 13 bases separating them. The CDR3 is 14 residues long.

This clonotype has a handful of counts. The chain is built from TRBV20-1 and TRBJ1-5; 7 bases are a match to TRBD1. The CDR3 totals 13 residues. Germline CDR1 DFQATT, CDR2 SNEGSKA (reference sequence). J gave up 5 bases and V 6 bases, and 7 bases lay outside the gene matches. DNA for the CDR3: TGCAGTGCAAACGCAGGGGGGGATCAGCCCCAGCATTTT. Translated, it gives CSANAGGDQPQHF.